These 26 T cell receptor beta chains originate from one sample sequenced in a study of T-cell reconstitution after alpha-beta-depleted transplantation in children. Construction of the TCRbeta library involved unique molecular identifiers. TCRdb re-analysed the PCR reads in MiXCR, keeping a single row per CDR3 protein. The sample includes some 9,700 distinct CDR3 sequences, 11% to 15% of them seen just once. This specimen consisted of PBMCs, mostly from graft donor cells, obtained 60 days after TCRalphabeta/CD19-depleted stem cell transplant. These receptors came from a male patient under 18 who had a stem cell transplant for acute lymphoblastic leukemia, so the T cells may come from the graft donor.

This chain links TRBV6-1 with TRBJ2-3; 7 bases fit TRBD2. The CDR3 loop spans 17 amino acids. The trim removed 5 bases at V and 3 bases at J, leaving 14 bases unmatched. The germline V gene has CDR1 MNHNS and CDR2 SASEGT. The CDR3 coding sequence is TGTGCCAGCAGTCCTAACCTCGGGACTACTAGGACAGATACGCAGTATTTT. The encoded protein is CASSPNLGTTRTDTQYF.

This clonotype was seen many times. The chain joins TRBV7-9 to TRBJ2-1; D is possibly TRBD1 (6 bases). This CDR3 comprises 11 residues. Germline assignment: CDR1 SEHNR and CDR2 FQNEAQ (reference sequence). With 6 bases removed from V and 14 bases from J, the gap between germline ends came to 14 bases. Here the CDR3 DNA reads TGTGCCAGCAGACCCGGGACAAAGAAGTTCTTC. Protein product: CASRPGTKKFF.

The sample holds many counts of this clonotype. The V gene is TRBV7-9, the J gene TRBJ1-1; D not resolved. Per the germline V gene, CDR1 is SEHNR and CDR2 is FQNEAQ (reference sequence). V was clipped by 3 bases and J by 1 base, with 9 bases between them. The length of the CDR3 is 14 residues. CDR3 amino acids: CASSFLWANTEAFF. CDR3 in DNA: TGTGCCAGCAGCTTCCTCTGGGCGAACACTGAAGCTTTCTTT.

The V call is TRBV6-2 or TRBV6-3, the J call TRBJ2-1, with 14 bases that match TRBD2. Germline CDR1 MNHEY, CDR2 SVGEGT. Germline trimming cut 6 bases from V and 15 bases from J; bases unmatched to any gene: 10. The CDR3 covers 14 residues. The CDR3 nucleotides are TGTGCCAGCAGCCCCGGACTAGCGGGAGGAGCCCGGTTCTTC. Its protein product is CASSPGLAGGARFF.

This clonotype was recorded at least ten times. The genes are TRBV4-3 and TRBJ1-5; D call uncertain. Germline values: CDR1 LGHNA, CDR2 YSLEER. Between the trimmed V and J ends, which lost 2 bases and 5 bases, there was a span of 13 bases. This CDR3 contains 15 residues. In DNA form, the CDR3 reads TGCGCCAGCAGCCAAAGTGCCGGTTCTCATCAGCCCCAGCATTTT. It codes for CASSQSAGSHQPQHF.

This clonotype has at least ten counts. CDR3 amino acids: CASSKGFAYGYTF. In DNA, the CDR3 is TGTGCCAGCAGTAAGGGATTTGCCTATGGCTACACCTTC. The chain combines TRBV6-1 with TRBJ1-2, with no clear D. Trimming took off 5 bases at V and 4 bases at J, with 11 bases between the two ends. CDR1 and CDR2 from the germline V gene are MNHNS and SASEGT. CDR3 length: 13 amino acids.

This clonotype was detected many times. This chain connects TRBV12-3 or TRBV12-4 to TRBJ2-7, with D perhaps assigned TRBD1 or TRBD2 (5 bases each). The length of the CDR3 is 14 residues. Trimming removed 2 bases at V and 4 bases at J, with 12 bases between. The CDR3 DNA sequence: TGTGCCAGCAGTTTATGGGGACGGCGATACGAGCAGTACTTC. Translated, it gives CASSLWGRRYEQYF.

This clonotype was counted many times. The DNA of the CDR3 is TGTGCCAGCAGCACCCAGACAGGCGGTAATGAAAAACTGTTTTTT. Encoded protein: CASSTQTGGNEKLFF. The chain uses TRBV9 and TRBJ1-4, with TRBD1 as a possible D gene (6 bases). From germline, CDR1 is SGDLS and CDR2 YYNGEE. The V end lost 4 bases, the J end lost 4 bases, and 14 bases lay between the germline ends. The CDR3 extends over 15 amino acids.

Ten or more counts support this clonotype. CDR3 sequence reads: CASSPRLGYEKLFF. The CDR3 coding sequence is TGTGCCAGCTCACCACGATTAGGGTACGAAAAACTGTTTTTT. This chain connects TRBV18 to TRBJ1-4; the D is unclear. In germline, CDR1 is KGHSH, CDR2 LQKENI. The V end was cut by 1 base, the J end by 8 bases, with 11 bases between. The CDR3 runs to 14 residues. The entire variable domain, with the rest obtained from reference TRBV18 and TRBJ1-4, is as follows: NAGVMQNPRHLVRRRGQEARLRCSPMKGHSHVYWYRQLPEEGLKFMVYLQKENIIDESGMPKERFSAEFPKEGPSILRIQQVVRGDSAAYFCASSPRLGYEKLFFGSGTQLSVL.

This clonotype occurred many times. In nucleotides, the CDR3 is TGTGCCAGCAGCGGACGGGCAGGCCGGCCTCTGCATGAGCAGTTCTTC. This gives the protein CASSGRAGRPLHEQFF. The chain uses TRBV12-3 or TRBV12-4 and TRBJ2-1; D remains ambiguous. Trimming left V 6 bases short and J 8 bases short, with 23 bases between. The CDR3 length is 16 residues.

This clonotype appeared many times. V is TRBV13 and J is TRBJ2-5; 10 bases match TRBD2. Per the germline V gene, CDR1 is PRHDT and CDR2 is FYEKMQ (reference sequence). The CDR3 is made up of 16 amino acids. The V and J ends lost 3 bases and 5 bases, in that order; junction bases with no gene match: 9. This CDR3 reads CASSLFASGRSETQYF. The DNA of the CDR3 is TGTGCCAGCAGCTTGTTTGCTAGCGGGAGAAGTGAGACCCAGTACTTC.

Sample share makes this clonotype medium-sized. CDR3 in amino acids: CASSFQQGRTDTQYF. In nucleotides, the CDR3 is TGCGCCAGCAGCTTTCAACAGGGGCGGACAGATACGCAGTATTTT. This chain links TRBV5-1 with TRBJ2-3; 7 nucleotides match TRBD1. The junction had 6 bases not matched to a gene; V was cut back by 2 bases and J by 3 bases. Germline V CDR1 and CDR2: SGHRS, YFSETQ. The CDR3 has 15 residues. The complete variable domain, with remaining parts taken from reference TRBV5-1 and TRBJ2-3, reads KAGVTQTPRYLIKTRGQQVTLSCSPISGHRSVSWYQQTPGQGLQFLFEYFSETQRNKGNFPGRFSGRQFSNSRSEMNVSTLELGDSALYLCASSFQQGRTDTQYFGPGTRLTVL.

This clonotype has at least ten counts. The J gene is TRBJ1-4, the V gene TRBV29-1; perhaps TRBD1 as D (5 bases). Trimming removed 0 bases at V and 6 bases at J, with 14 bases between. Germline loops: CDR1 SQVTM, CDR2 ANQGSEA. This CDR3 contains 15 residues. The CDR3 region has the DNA TGCAGCGTTGAAGAGGGCCGGGGGGGTGATGAAAAACTGTTTTTT. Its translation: CSVEEGRGGDEKLFF.

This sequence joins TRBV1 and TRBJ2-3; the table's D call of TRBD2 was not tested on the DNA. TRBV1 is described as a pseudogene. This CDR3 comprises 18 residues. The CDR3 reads CTSSQVLGRTSGTNTQYF. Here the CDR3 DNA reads TGCACCAGCAGCCAAGTTTTAGGAAGGACTAGCGGGACTAATACGCAGTATTTT.

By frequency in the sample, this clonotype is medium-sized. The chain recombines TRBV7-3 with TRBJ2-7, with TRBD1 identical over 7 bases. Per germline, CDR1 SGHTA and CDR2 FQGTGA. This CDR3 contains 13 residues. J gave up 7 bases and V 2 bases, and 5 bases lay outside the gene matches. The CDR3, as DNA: TGTGCCAGCAGCTTAGGACAGGTCGGAGAGCAGTACTTC. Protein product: CASSLGQVGEQYF.

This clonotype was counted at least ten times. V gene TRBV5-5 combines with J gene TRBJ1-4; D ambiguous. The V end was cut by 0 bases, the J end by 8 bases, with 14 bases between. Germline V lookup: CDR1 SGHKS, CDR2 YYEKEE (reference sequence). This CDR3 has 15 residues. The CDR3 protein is CASSLDWAVGEKLFF. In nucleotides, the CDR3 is TGTGCCAGCAGCTTGGATTGGGCAGTCGGGGAAAAACTGTTTTTT.

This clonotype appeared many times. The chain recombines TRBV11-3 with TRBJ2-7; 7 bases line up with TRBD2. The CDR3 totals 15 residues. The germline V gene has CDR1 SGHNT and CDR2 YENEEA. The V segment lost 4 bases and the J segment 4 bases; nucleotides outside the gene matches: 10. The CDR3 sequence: CASSSRKREGYEQYF. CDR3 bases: TGTGCCAGCAGCTCTAGAAAGCGGGAAGGGTACGAGCAGTACTTC. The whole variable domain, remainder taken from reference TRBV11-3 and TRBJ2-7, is EAGVVQSPRYKIIEKKQPVAFWCNPISGHNTLYWYLQNLGQGPELLIRYENEEAVDDSQLPKDRFSAERLKGVDSTLKIQPAELGDSAVYLCASSSRKREGYEQYFGPGTRLTVT.

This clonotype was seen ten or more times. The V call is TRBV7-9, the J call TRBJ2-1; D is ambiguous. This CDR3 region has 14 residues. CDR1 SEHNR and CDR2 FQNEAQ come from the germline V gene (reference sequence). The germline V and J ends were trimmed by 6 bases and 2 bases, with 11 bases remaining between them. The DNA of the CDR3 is TGTGCCAGCAGTCCTTGGATGACCTACAATGAGCAGTTCTTC. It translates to CASSPWMTYNEQFF.

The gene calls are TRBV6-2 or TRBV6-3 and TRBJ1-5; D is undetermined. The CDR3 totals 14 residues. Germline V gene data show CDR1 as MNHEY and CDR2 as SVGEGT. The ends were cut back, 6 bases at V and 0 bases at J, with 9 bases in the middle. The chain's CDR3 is CASSWGYSNQPQHF. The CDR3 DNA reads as TGTGCCAGCAGCTGGGGTTATAGCAATCAGCCCCAGCATTTT.

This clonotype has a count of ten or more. The CDR3 reads CASSRLAGGPDEQYF. CDR3 nucleotide sequence: TGTGCCAGCAGTCGACTAGCGGGAGGGCCTGACGAGCAGTACTTC. The chain has TRBV7-9 and TRBJ2-7; TRBD2 agrees at 14 bases. The CDR3 has 15 residues. Germline CDR1 SEHNR, CDR2 FQNEAQ (reference sequence). Losses at the gene ends were 6 bases for V and 5 bases for J; bases not matched to a gene: 6. Full variable domain (rest looked up from reference TRBV7-9 and TRBJ2-7): DTGVSQNPRHKITKRGQNVTFRCDPISEHNRLYWYRQTLGQGPEFLTYFQNEAQLEKSRLLSDRFSAERPKGSFSTLEIQRTEQGDSAMYLCASSRLAGGPDEQYFGPGTRLTVT.

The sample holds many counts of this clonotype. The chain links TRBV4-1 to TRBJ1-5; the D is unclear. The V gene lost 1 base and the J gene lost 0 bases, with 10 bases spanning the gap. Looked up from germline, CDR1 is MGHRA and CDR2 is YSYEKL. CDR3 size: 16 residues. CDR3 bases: TGCGCCAGCAGCCAAGTAGGTGGGTATAGCAATCAGCCCCAGCATTTT. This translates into CASSQVGGYSNQPQHF.

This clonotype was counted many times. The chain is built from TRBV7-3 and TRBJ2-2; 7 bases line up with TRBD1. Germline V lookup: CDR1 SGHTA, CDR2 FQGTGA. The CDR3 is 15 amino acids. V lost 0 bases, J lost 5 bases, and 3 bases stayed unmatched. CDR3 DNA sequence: TGTGCCAGCAGCTTAACGGGACAGTTAACCGGGGAGCTGTTTTTT. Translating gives CASSLTGQLTGELFF. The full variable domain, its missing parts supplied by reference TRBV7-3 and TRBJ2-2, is GAGVSQTPSNKVTEKGKYVELRCDPISGHTALYWYRQSLGQGPEFLIYFQGTGAADDSGLPNDRFFAVRPEGSVSTLKIQRTERGDSAVYLCASSLTGQLTGELFFGEGSRLTVL.

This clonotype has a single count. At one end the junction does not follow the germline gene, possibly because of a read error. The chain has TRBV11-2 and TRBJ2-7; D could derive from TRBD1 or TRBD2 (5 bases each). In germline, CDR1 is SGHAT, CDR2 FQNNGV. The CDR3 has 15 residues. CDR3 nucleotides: TGTGCCAGCAGCTATCATTATCGGGGCTCCCACGAGCAGTACTTC. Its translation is CASSYHYRGSHEQYF.

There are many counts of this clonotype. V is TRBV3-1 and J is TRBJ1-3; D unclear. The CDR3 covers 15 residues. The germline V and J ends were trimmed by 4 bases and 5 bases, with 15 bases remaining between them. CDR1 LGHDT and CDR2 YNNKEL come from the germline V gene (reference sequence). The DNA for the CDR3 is TGTGCCAGCAGCCCAGAGGACGGAAAACGAAACACCATATATTTT. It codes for CASSPEDGKRNTIYF.

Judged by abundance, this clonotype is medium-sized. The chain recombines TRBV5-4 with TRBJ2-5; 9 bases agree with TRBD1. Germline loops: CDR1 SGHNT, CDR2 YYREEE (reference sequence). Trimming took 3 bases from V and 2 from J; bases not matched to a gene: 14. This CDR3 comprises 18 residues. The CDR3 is CASSSPRGQGQVQETQYF. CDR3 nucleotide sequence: TGTGCCAGCAGCTCACCACGGGGACAGGGACAGGTTCAAGAGACCCAGTACTTC.

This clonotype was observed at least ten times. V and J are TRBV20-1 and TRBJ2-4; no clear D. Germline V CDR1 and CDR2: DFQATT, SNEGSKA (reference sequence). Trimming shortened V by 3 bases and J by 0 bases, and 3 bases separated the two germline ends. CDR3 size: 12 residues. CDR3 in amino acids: CSASLAKNIQYF. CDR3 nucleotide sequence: TGCAGTGCTAGTCTAGCCAAAAACATTCAGTACTTC.